Listed below are T cell receptor beta chains from one sample, sequenced in a study of cytomegalovirus exposure and HLA in healthy donors. Only in-frame clones appear in the TCRdb table, and some are missing; sequencing was by immunoSEQ multiplex PCR. The sample has 150,000 to 250,000 clones, around 83% seen once. The sequenced material came from PBMCs. Receptors were obtained from a woman aged 25 to 39 in good health and CMV-seropositive. Both conserved end residues are part of each CDR3. Fields, in order: CDR3 protein, CDR3 DNA, J gene, V gene, D gene, clone size. D genes are given only for firm matches. Where a row states a size, it is once, few, many or the class of an expanded clone; other rows omit it.

CASSWAGANVLTF	TGTGCCAGCAGTTGGGCAGGGGCCAACGTCCTGACTTTC	TRBJ2-6	TRBV27	NA	NA
CASSTILYLAGGNLNEQFF	TGTGCCAGCAGTACAATACTCTATCTAGCGGGAGGGAACCTCAATGAGCAGTTCTTC	TRBJ2-1	TRBV28	TRBD2	NA
CASSYFSGLSYNEQFF	TGTGCCAGCAGTTACTTCAGCGGGCTCTCCTACAATGAGCAGTTCTTC	TRBJ2-1	TRBV6-5	NA	NA
CAGSSGTYNEQFF	TGTGCCGGATCTAGCGGGACTTACAATGAGCAGTTCTTC	TRBJ2-1	TRBV6-1	TRBD2	NA
CASSYLGGPANTGELFF	TGTGCCAGCAGCTACCTCGGGGGACCGGCGAACACCGGGGAGCTGTTTTTT	TRBJ2-2	TRBV7-6	NA	few
CASSLARGAGLETQYF	TGTGCCAGTAGCCTAGCACGGGGGGCCGGTTTGGAGACCCAGTACTTC	TRBJ2-5	TRBV19	NA	NA
CASSLYLGTSGTYEQYF	TGTGCCAGCAGCCTCTACCTCGGGACTAGCGGGACCTACGAGCAGTACTTC	TRBJ2-7	TRBV7-9	TRBD2	NA
CASSLAGLPSYEQYF	TGCGCCAGCAGCTTGGCGGGACTACCATCCTACGAGCAGTACTTC	TRBJ2-7	TRBV5-1	TRBD2	NA
CSVGQPYEQYF	TGCAGTGTGGGACAGCCCTACGAGCAGTACTTC	TRBJ2-7	TRBV20-1	TRBD1	NA
CASSVSTTHYNEQFF	TGTGCCAGCAGCGTCTCTACTACCCACTACAATGAGCAGTTCTTC	TRBJ2-1	TRBV9	NA	NA
CASSLEGAISYEQYF	TGTGCCAGCAGTCTCGAGGGGGCCATCTCCTACGAGCAGTACTTC	TRBJ2-7	TRBV2	TRBD1	NA
CASSTQGGRGYGYTF	TGTGCCAGTAGTACCCAAGGAGGACGGGGGTATGGCTACACCTTC	TRBJ1-2	TRBV19	NA	NA
CASRTGEHHEKLFF	TGTGCCAGCAGGACAGGGGAACATCATGAAAAACTGTTTTTT	TRBJ1-4	TRBV28	TRBD1	NA
CASSLGGRANTGELFF	TGCGCCAGCAGCTTGGGCGGGAGAGCGAACACCGGGGAGCTGTTTTTT	TRBJ2-2	TRBV5-1	TRBD2	NA
CASGRDSNQPQHF	TGTGCCAGCGGACGGGATAGCAATCAGCCCCAGCATTTT	TRBJ1-5	TRBV2	NA	few
CASSGTGGKGTQYF	TGTGCCAGCAGTGGGACAGGGGGAAAGGGTACGCAGTATTTT	TRBJ2-3	TRBV27	TRBD1	NA
CASSFLWTFYSETQYF	TGTGCCAGCAGTTTCTTATGGACATTCTATTCGGAGACCCAGTACTTC	TRBJ2-5	TRBV28	NA	NA
CASSLIGGLSYEQYF	TGTGCCAGCAGTTTAATAGGAGGACTCTCCTACGAGCAGTACTTC	TRBJ2-7	TRBV27	NA	NA
CASSESLRAGVGYVAFF	TGTGCCAGCAGTGAATCCCTCCGCGCAGGGGTAGGTTATGTAGCTTTCTTT	TRBJ1-1	TRBV2	NA	NA
CASSFGRGDTEAFF	TGCGCCAGCAGCTTCGGCAGGGGGGACACTGAAGCTTTCTTT	TRBJ1-1	TRBV5-1	TRBD1	NA
CASLEVGGDGNQPQHF	TGCGCCTCCCTTGAAGTGGGGGGGGATGGCAATCAGCCCCAGCATTTT	TRBJ1-5	TRBV10-2	NA	NA
CASTNPGTGSSGYTF	TGCGCCAGCACCAACCCCGGGACAGGGAGTAGTGGCTACACCTTC	TRBJ1-2	TRBV5-1	TRBD1	NA
CSVEGTGQETQYF	TGCAGCGTTGAAGGGACTGGCCAAGAGACCCAGTACTTC	TRBJ2-5	TRBV29-1	NA	NA
CASSLSRSGRETQYF	TGTGCCAGCAGCTTGAGCCGGAGCGGGAGAGAGACCCAGTACTTC	TRBJ2-5	TRBV7-2	TRBD2	NA
CAWSGTGLNTEAFF	TGTGCCTGGAGTGGGACAGGGTTGAACACTGAAGCTTTCTTT	TRBJ1-1	TRBV30	TRBD1	NA
CASSQDPRQEYGYTF	TGTGCCAGCAGCCAAGACCCCAGGCAAGAGTATGGCTACACCTTC	TRBJ1-2	TRBV4-2	NA	NA
CASSLRGTDTQYF	TGTGCCAGCAGTTTACGGGGCACAGATACGCAGTATTTT	TRBJ2-3	TRBV27	NA	NA
CASSSTRSGTEQFF	TGTGCCAGCAGCTCTACTAGGAGTGGCACTGAGCAGTTCTTC	TRBJ2-1	TRBV7-2	NA	once
CASKMLQANTGELFF	TGCGCCAGCAAGATGTTGCAGGCGAACACCGGGGAGCTGTTTTTT	TRBJ2-2	TRBV5-1	NA	NA
CASSLNPPGSGNTIYF	TGTGCCAGCAGCCTCAATCCTCCGGGATCTGGAAACACCATATATTTT	TRBJ1-3	TRBV14	NA	NA
CASSLVQGAVVEAFF	TGCGCCAGCAGCTTGGTACAGGGGGCAGTTGTTGAAGCTTTCTTT	TRBJ1-1	TRBV5-1	TRBD1	NA
CASTSSLTYEQYF	TGTGCCAGCACCTCCTCGTTAACCTACGAGCAGTACTTC	TRBJ2-7	TRBV27	NA	NA
CASRRSEQYF	TGTGCCAGCAGGCGGTCCGAGCAGTACTTC	TRBJ2-7	TRBV6-6	NA	NA
CASSSRDRRYEQYF	TGTGCCAGTAGTAGCCGGGACAGGAGGTACGAGCAGTACTTC	TRBJ2-7	TRBV19	TRBD1	NA
CATSRGGVGSHEQYF	TGTGCCACCAGCAGGGGGGGGGTAGGTTCCCACGAGCAGTACTTC	TRBJ2-7	TRBV15	TRBD2	once
CASSDPGGGETQYF	TGCGCCAGCAGCGACCCCGGGGGAGGTGAGACCCAGTACTTC	TRBJ2-5	TRBV5-1	NA	NA